This paragraph covers one T cell receptor beta chain sequence. Antigen: not known. It was at deep level that the assay was run. Method: immunoSEQ multiplex PCR; TCRdb's copy keeps in-frame clones and lacks some. The data hold roughly 640,000 clones, with around 72% observed a single time. Negatively enriched CD4+ T cells were divided by CD45RA into naive and memory. CDR3 length: 15 amino acids. Looked up from germline, CDR1 is LNHNV and CDR2 is YYDKDF (reference sequence). The trim removed 3 bases at V and 6 bases at J, leaving 3 bases unmatched. The data derive from a study of shared clonotypes between healthy human individuals. Study results and limitations: Shared clonotypes: approximately 4.5% naive CD4, around 3.5% naive CD8, around 2.2% memory CD4, approximately 0.4% memory CD8. Larger richness was generally estimated for naive than memory subsets.

The receptor was isolated from a woman aged 30 to 39 in good health. The chain joins TRBV15 to TRBJ2-1; TRBD2 matches at 12 bases. The specimen sequenced was memory CD4+ T cells sorted from blood. This sample's subset: CD45RA-negative fraction. This chain's CDR3 is CATSRTSGSINEQFF. The CDR3 DNA is TGTGCCACCAGCAGGACTAGCGGGAGTATCAATGAGCAGTTCTTC.